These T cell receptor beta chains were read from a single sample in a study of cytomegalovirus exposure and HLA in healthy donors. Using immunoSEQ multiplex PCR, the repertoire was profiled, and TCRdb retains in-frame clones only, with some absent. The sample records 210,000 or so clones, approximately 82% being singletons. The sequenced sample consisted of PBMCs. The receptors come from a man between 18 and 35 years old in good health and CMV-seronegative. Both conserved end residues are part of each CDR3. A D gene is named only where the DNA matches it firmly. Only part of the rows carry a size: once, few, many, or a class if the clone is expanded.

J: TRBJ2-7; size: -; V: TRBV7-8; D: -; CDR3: CASSLGAGHEIYEQYF; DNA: TGTGCCAGCAGCTTAGGAGCTGGACATGAAATCTACGAGCAGTACTTC
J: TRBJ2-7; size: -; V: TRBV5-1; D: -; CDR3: CASSLDTYEQYF; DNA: TGCGCCAGCAGCTTAGACACCTACGAGCAGTACTTC
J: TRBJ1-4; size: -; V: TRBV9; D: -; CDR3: CASSVAATNEKLFF; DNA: TGTGCCAGCAGCGTAGCCGCAACTAATGAAAAACTGTTTTTT
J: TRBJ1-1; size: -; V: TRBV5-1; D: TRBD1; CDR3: CASSGQGTEAFF; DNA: TGCGCCAGCAGTGGACAGGGGACTGAAGCTTTCTTT
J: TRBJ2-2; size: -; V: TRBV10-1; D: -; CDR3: CAREGRPFTGELFF; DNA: TGCGCCAGGGAGGGGAGGCCATTCACCGGGGAGCTGTTTTTT
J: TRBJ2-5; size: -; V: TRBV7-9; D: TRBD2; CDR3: CASWGGLEETQYF; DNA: TGTGCCAGCTGGGGGGGGTTGGAGGAGACCCAGTACTTC
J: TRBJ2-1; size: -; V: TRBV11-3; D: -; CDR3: CASSLRGGNEQFF; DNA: TGTGCCAGCAGCCTAAGAGGAGGTAATGAGCAGTTCTTC
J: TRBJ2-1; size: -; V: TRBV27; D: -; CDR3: CASSPSTRQGFNEQFF; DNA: TGTGCCAGCAGTCCCTCGACTAGACAAGGGTTCAATGAGCAGTTCTTC
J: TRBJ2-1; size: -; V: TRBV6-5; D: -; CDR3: CASSYSEARGGYEQFF; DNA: TGTGCCAGCAGTTACTCGGAAGCCCGCGGGGGCTATGAGCAGTTCTTC
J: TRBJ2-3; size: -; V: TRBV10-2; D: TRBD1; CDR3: CATERQGFSDTQYF; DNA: TGCGCCACCGAAAGACAGGGATTCTCAGATACGCAGTATTTT
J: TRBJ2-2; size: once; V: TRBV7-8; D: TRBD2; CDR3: CASSLLAGGTGELFF; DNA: TGTGCCAGCAGCTTGCTAGCGGGAGGCACCGGGGAGCTGTTTTTT
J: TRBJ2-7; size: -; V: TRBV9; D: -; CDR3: CASSVSQGAYYEQYF; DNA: TGTGCCAGCAGCGTCTCACAGGGAGCCTACTACGAGCAGTACTTC
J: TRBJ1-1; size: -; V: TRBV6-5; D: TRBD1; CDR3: CASSYGDRLTEAFF; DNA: TGTGCCAGCAGTTATGGGGACAGGCTAACTGAAGCTTTCTTT
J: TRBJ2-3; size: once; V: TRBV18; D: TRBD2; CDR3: CASSPERESTDTQYF; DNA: TGTGCCAGCTCACCCGAGCGGGAGAGCACAGATACGCAGTATTTT
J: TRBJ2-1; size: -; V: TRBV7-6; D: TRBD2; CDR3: CASSLRGTSGSWGEQFF; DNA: TGTGCCAGCAGCTTAAGAGGGACTAGCGGGAGTTGGGGTGAGCAGTTCTTC
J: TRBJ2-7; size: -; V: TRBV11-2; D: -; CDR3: CASSLVAFGYEQYF; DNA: TGTGCCAGCAGCTTAGTGGCGTTCGGGTACGAGCAGTACTTC
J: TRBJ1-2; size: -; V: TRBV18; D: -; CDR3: CASSPTIEGTPPYGYTF; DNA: TGTGCCAGCTCACCAACGATCGAGGGAACTCCCCCCTATGGCTACACCTTC
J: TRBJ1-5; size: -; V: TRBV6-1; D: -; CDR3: CASSERGRVWGGDQPQHF; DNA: TGTGCCAGCAGTGAAAGGGGGAGGGTGTGGGGGGGCGATCAGCCCCAGCATTTT
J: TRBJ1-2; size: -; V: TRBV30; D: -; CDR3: CAWGSDTTNYGYTF; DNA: TGTGCCTGGGGTTCGGACACAACTAACTATGGCTACACCTTC
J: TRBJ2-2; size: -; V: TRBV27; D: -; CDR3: CASSLWGAGELFF; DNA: TGTGCCAGCAGTTTATGGGGGGCCGGGGAGCTGTTTTTT
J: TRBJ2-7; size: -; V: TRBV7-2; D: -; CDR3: CASSYDRIYEQYF; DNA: TGTGCCAGCAGCTATGACAGGATCTACGAGCAGTACTTC
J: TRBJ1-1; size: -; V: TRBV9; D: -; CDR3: CASSVGQMNTEAFF; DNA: TGTGCCAGCAGCGTAGGGCAGATGAACACTGAAGCTTTCTTT
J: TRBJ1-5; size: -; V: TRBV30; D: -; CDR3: CAWMGGDLRPQHF; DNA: TGTGCCTGGATGGGGGGTGACCTTAGGCCCCAGCATTTT
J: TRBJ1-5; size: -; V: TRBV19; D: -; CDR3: CASSYAGNQPQHF; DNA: TGTGCCAGTAGTTATGCCGGTAATCAGCCCCAGCATTTT
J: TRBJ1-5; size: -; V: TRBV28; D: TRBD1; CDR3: CASSSLRHRGDRAGQPQHF; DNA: TGTGCCAGCAGCTCTTTACGGCATCGGGGGGACAGGGCAGGGCAGCCCCAGCATTTT
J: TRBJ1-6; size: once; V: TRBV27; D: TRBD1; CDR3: CASTGQLPNSPLHF; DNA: TGTGCCAGCACGGGACAGCTACCTAATTCACCCCTCCACTTT
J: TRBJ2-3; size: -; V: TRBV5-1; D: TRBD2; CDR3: CASSDIAGAGADTQYF; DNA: TGCGCCAGCAGCGATATAGCGGGAGCCGGGGCAGATACGCAGTATTTT
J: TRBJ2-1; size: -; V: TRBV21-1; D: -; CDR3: CASSKELVGGRAGNEQFF; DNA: TGTGCCAGCAGCAAAGAGTTGGTAGGCGGGAGGGCCGGCAATGAGCAGTTCTTC
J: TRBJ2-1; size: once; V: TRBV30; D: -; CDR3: CAWSVLAGSSYNEQFF; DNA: TGTGCCTGGAGTGTGCTCGCGGGATCTTCCTACAATGAGCAGTTCTTC
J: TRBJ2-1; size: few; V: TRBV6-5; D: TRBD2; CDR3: CASSPSSGRWNEQFF; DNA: TGTGCCAGCAGTCCCTCTAGCGGGAGGTGGAATGAGCAGTTCTTC
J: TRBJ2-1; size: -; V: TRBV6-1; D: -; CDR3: CASSDLPVYEQFF; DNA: TGTGCCAGCAGTGACCTTCCCGTGTATGAGCAGTTCTTC
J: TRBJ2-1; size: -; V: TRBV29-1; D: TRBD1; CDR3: CSVEGQGAYNEQFF; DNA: TGCAGCGTTGAAGGGCAGGGGGCCTACAATGAGCAGTTCTTC
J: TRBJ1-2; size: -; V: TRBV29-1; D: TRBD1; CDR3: CSVHWVRQGRGYTF; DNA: TGCAGCGTTCACTGGGTGAGACAGGGCCGTGGCTACACCTTC
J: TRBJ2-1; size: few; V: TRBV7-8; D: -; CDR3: CASSFRDSSYNEQFF; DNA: TGTGCCAGCAGCTTCCGGGATAGCTCCTACAATGAGCAGTTCTTC
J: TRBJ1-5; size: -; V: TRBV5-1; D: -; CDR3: CASSLQGGNQPQHF; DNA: TGCGCCAGCAGCTTACAGGGAGGCAATCAGCCCCAGCATTTT
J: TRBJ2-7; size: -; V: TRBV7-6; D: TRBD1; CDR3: CASSLAGTAGAEQYF; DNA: TGTGCCAGCAGCTTAGCTGGGACAGCTGGCGCCGAGCAGTACTTC
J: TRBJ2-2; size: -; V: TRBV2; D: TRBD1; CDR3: CASREGQGERELFF; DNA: TGTGCCAGCAGGGAAGGGCAGGGGGAGAGGGAGCTGTTTTTT
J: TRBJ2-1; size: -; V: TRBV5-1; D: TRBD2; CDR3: CASSLPGTSGTVTNEQFF; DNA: TGCGCCAGCAGCTTACCCGGGACTAGCGGGACTGTGACCAATGAGCAGTTCTTC
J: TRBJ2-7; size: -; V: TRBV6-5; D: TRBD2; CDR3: CASTGLAGEQYF; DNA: TGTGCCAGCACGGGACTAGCGGGCGAGCAGTACTTC
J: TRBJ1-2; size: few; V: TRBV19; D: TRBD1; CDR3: CASSLSGQGSGYTF; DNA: TGTGCCAGTAGTCTCTCGGGACAGGGGTCTGGCTACACCTTC
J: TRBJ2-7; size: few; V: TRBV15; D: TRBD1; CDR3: CATSRPGQEYEQYF; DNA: TGTGCCACCAGCAGACCGGGACAGGAGTACGAGCAGTACTTC
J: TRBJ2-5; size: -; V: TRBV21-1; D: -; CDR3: CASSRPGLASTETQYF; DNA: TGTGCCAGCAGCAGACCGGGACTAGCGAGTACGGAGACCCAGTACTTC
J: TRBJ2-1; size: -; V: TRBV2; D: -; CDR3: CASSSRSSYNEQFF; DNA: TGTGCCAGCAGCTCGAGGAGCTCCTACAATGAGCAGTTCTTC
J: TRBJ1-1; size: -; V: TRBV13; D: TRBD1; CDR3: CASSPRVTGGTNTEAFF; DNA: TGTGCCAGCAGCCCTCGAGTGACAGGGGGCACGAACACTGAAGCTTTCTTT
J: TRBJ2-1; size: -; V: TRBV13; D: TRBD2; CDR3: CASSATSGRDNEQFF; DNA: TGTGCCAGCAGCGCTACTAGCGGGAGGGACAATGAGCAGTTCTTC
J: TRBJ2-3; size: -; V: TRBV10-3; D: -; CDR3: CAISDSSTDTQYF; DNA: TGTGCCATCAGTGACTCGAGCACAGATACGCAGTATTTT
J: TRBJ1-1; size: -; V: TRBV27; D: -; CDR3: CASSLRGNTEAFF; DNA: TGTGCCAGCAGTTTAAGGGGAAACACTGAAGCTTTCTTT
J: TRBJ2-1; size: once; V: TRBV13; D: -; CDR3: CASSLSPAGPNEQFF; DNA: TGTGCCAGCAGCTTAAGTCCGGCAGGGCCAAATGAGCAGTTCTTC
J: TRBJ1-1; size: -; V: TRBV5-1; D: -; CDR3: CASSLAGGYTEAFF; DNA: TGCGCCAGCAGCTTGGCGGGGGGGTACACTGAAGCTTTCTTT
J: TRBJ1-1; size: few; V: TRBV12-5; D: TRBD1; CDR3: CASGLRLGQGDLNTEAFF; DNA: TGTGCTAGTGGTTTGCGACTGGGACAGGGGGATCTGAACACTGAAGCTTTCTTT
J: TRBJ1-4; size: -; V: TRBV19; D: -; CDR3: CASREGQGVEKLFF; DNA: TGTGCCAGTAGGGAGGGGCAGGGAGTTGAAAAACTGTTTTTT
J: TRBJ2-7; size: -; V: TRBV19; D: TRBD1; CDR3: CASSYTGTGYEQYF; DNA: TGTGCCAGTAGTTATACCGGGACAGGGTACGAGCAGTACTTC
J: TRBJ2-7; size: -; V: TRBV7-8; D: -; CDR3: CASSSRTDGEAVSYEQYF; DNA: TGTGCCAGCAGCTCCCGGACAGACGGTGAGGCGGTATCCTACGAGCAGTACTTC
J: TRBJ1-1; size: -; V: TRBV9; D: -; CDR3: CASSVGTVTEAFF; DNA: TGTGCCAGCAGCGTAGGGACAGTGACTGAAGCTTTCTTT
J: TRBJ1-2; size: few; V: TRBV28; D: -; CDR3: CASSPSHYGGGYTF; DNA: TGTGCCAGCAGTCCCTCCCATTACGGAGGGGGCTACACCTTC
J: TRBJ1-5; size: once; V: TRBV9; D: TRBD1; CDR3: CASSVGDREDQPQHF; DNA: TGTGCCAGCAGCGTCGGGGACAGGGAGGATCAGCCCCAGCATTTT
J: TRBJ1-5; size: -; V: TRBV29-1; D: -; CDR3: CSVGLRPNQPQHF; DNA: TGCAGCGTTGGGTTGAGGCCAAATCAGCCCCAGCATTTT
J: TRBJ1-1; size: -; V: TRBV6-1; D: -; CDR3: CASSVSGGNTEAFF; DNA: TGTGCCAGCAGTGTTTCGGGGGGGAACACTGAAGCTTTCTTT
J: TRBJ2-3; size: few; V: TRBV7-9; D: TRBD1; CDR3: CASSTGTGAEDTQYF; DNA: TGTGCCAGCAGCACCGGGACAGGGGCCGAAGATACGCAGTATTTT